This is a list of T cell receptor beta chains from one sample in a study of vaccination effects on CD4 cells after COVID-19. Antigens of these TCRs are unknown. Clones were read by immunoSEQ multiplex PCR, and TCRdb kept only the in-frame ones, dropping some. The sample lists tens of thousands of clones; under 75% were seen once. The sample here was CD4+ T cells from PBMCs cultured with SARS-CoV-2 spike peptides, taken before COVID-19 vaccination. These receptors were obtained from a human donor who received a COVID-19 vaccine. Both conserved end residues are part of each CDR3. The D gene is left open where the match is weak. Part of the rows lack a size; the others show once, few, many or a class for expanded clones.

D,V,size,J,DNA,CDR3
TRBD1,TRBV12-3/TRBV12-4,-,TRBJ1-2,TGTGCCAGCAGTCCCCCAGGCAGGGGGGTAGGGACCTTC,CASSPPGRGVGTF
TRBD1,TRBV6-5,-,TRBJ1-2,TGTGCCAGCAGTCAGGGACAGCACTACTATGGCTACACCTTC,CASSQGQHYYGYTF
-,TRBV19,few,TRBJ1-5,TGTGCCAGTACCCTAGGGCCGGGAAGTCAGCCCCAGCATTTT,CASTLGPGSQPQHF
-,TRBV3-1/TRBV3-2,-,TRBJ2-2,TGTGCCAGCAGCCGACAGGTTAACACCGGGGAGCTGTTTTTT,CASSRQVNTGELFF
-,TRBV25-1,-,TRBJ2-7,TGTGCCAGCAGTGAGCGGCGGTCCTACGAGCAGTACTTC,CASSERRSYEQYF
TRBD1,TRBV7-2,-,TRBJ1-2,TGTGCCAGCAGCACCTACGGGACAGGCCGTAACTATGGCTACACCTTC,CASSTYGTGRNYGYTF
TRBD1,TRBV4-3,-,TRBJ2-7,TGCGCCAGCAGCCAAGAATCAGGGGGCGAGCAGTACTTC,CASSQESGGEQYF
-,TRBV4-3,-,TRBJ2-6,TGCGCCAGCAGCCAAGCTGGGCCGAACTCTGGGGCCAACGTCCTGACTTTC,CASSQAGPNSGANVLTF
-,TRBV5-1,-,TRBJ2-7,TGCGCCAGCAGCCTCGGCGCAGGCACCTACGAGCAGTACTTC,CASSLGAGTYEQYF
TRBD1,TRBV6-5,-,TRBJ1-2,TGTGCCAGCAGTTACGGGACAGCGTCTTCTAACTATGGCTACACCTTC,CASSYGTASSNYGYTF
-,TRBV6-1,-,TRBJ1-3,TGTGCCAGCAACCTTTACTCTGGAAACACCATATATTTT,CASNLYSGNTIYF
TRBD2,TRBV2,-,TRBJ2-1,TGTGCCAGCAGTCCCTTAGGAGTAGGCGGGAGTAATGAGCAGTTCTTC,CASSPLGVGGSNEQFF